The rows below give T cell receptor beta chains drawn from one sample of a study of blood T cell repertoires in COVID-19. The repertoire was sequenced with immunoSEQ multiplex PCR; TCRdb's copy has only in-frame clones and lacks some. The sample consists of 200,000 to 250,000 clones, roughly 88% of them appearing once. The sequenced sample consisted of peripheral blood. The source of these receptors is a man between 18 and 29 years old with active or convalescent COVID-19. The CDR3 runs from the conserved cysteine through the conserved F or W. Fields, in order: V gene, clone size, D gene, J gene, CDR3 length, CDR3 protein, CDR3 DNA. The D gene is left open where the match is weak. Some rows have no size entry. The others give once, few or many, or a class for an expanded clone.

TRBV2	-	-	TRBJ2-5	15	CASSEQGQLQETQYF	TGTGCCAGCAGTGAACAAGGACAGTTACAAGAGACCCAGTACTTC
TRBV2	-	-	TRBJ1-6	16	CASRAWESSYNSPLHF	TGTGCCAGCCGGGCTTGGGAGAGCTCCTATAATTCACCCCTCCACTTT
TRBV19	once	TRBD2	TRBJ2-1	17	CASRASGPSQVDNEQFF	TGTGCCAGTAGGGCTAGCGGGCCCTCCCAGGTAGACAATGAGCAGTTCTTC
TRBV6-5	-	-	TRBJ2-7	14	CASTGRGRGGEQYF	TGTGCCAGCACCGGGCGGGGAAGGGGTGGAGAGCAGTACTTC
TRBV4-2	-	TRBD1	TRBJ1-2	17	CASSQVGTGGWNYGYTF	TGTGCCAGCAGCCAAGTCGGTACAGGGGGCTGGAACTATGGCTACACCTTC
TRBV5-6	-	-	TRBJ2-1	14	CASSSHRGHNEQFF	TGTGCCAGCAGCTCCCATCGGGGTCACAATGAGCAGTTCTTC
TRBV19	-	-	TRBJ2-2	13	CASSTLDSGELFF	TGTGCCAGTAGTACTCTGGACAGCGGGGAGCTGTTTTTT
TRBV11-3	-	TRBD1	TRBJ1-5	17	CASSYPSGQRTGQPQHF	TGTGCCAGCAGCTACCCTTCGGGACAGCGGACAGGTCAGCCCCAGCATTTT
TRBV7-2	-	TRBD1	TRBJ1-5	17	CASSSPGTGASNQPQHF	TGTGCCAGCAGCTCCCCCGGGACAGGGGCCAGCAATCAGCCCCAGCATTTT
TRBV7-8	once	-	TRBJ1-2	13	CASSTGQGGGYTF	TGTGCCAGCAGCACCGGGCAGGGCGGCGGCTACACCTTC
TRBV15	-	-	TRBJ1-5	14	CATSRTLEDQPQHF	TGTGCCACCAGCAGGACCCTAGAAGATCAGCCCCAGCATTTT
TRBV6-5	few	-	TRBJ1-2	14	CASSQSPGRGRYTF	TGTGCCAGCAGCCAATCTCCGGGCCGCGGGCGCTACACCTTC
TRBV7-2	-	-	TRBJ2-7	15	CASSLGAGRIDEQYF	TGTGCCAGCAGCTTAGGGGCGGGCCGAATAGACGAGCAGTACTTC
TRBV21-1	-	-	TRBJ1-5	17	CASSKAPVYGDNQPQHF	TGTGCCAGCAGCAAAGCGCCGGTTTACGGGGACAATCAGCCCCAGCATTTT
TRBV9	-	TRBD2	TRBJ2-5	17	CASSVARAGGLEETQYF	TGTGCCAGCAGCGTAGCTCGAGCGGGAGGGCTGGAGGAGACCCAGTACTTC
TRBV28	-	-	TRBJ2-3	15	CASSWETSYTDTQYF	TGTGCCAGCAGTTGGGAGACCTCCTACACAGATACGCAGTATTTT
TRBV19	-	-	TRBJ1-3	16	CASSIPLGGPGNTIYF	TGTGCCAGTAGTATTCCTTTAGGTGGGCCTGGAAACACCATATATTTT
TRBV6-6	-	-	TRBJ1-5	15	CASMSWESGNQPQHF	TGTGCCAGCATGTCCTGGGAGTCGGGCAATCAGCCCCAGCATTTT
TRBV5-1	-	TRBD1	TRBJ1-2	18	CASSLASIGQGGNYGYTF	TGCGCCAGCAGCTTGGCCTCCATTGGACAGGGGGGCAACTATGGCTACACCTTC
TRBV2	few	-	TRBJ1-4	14	CASRVQGTNEKLFF	TGTGCCAGCAGAGTACAGGGAACTAATGAAAAACTGTTTTTT
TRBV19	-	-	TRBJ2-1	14	CASSEDRVYNEQFF	TGTGCCAGCTCCGAGGACAGAGTCTACAATGAGCAGTTCTTC
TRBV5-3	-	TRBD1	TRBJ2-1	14	CARSGDRRYNEQFF	TGTGCCAGAAGCGGGGACAGAAGATACAATGAGCAGTTCTTC
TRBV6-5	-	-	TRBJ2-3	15	CASTLGLLITDTQYF	TGTGCCAGCACCCTGGGACTCCTTATCACAGATACGCAGTATTTT
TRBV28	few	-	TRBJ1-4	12	CASSFQNEKLFF	TGTGCCAGCAGTTTTCAGAATGAAAAACTGTTTTTT
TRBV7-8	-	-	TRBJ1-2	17	CASSLTIQIGDDYGYTF	TGTGCCAGCAGCTTAACCATACAGATAGGGGATGACTATGGCTACACCTTC
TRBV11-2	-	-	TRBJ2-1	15	CASSFFQGSGNEQFF	TGTGCCAGCAGCTTTTTCCAGGGATCCGGCAATGAGCAGTTCTTC
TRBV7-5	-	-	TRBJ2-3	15	CVRTSSGRGTDTQYF	TGTGTCAGAACCTCTAGCGGGAGGGGCACAGATACGCAGTATTTT
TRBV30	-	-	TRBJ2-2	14	CAWSVTGGTGELFF	TGTGCCTGGAGTGTAACAGGCGGCACCGGGGAGCTGTTTTTT
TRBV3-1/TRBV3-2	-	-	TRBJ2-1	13	CASSQDSVNEQFF	TGTGCCAGCAGCCAAGATTCAGTGAATGAGCAGTTCTTC
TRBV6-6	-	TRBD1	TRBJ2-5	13	CASLTGWGETQYF	TGTGCCAGCCTGACAGGGTGGGGGGAGACCCAGTACTTC
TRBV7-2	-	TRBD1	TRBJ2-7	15	CASSPRDRGLGEQYF	TGTGCCAGCAGCCCCCGGGACAGGGGCTTGGGGGAGCAGTACTTC
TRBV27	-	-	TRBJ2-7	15	CASSLSRQSYYEQYF	TGTGCCAGCAGTTTATCGAGGCAGAGCTACTACGAGCAGTACTTC
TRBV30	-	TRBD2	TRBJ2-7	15	CACRGLAGEVYEQYF	TGTGCCTGCCGGGGACTAGCGGGAGAGGTCTACGAGCAGTACTTC
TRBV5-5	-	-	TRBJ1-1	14	CASSPSAENTEAFF	TGTGCCAGCAGCCCGTCGGCGGAGAACACTGAAGCTTTCTTT
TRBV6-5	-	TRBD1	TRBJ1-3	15	CASSQTGVSGNTIYF	TGTGCCAGCAGCCAGACAGGGGTTAGCGGAAACACCATATATTTT
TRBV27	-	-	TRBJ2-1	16	CASSLFFRGVGNEQFF	TGTGCCAGCAGTTTATTTTTCAGGGGAGTGGGGAATGAGCAGTTCTTC
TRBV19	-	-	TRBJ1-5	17	CASSILWRGGQDQPQHF	TGTGCCAGTAGTATTTTATGGAGGGGGGGGCAGGATCAGCCCCAGCATTTT
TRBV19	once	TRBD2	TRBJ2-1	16	CASSILGGRSYNEQFF	TGTGCCAGTAGTATTTTGGGCGGGAGGTCCTACAATGAGCAGTTCTTC
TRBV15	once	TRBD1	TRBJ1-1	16	CATSSRTGPFRAEAFF	TGTGCCACCAGCAGTAGGACAGGGCCTTTTCGCGCTGAAGCTTTCTTT
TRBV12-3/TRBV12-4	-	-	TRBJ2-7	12	CASKRDSYEQYF	TGTGCCAGCAAGAGGGACTCCTACGAGCAGTACTTC
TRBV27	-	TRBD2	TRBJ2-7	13	CASSSSGPYEQYF	TGTGCCAGCAGTTCTAGCGGCCCCTACGAGCAGTACTTC
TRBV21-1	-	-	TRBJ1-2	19	CASSKAVGTGFEANYGYTF	TGTGCCAGCAGCAAAGCGGTAGGGACAGGGTTCGAAGCTAACTATGGCTACACCTTC
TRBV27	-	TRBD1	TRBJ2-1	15	CASSFRTGGGNEQFF	TGTGCCAGCAGTTTCCGGACAGGGGGCGGGAATGAGCAGTTCTTC
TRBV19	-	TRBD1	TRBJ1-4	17	CASSPGTGMATNEKLFF	TGTGCCAGTAGTCCCGGGACAGGGATGGCAACTAATGAAAAACTGTTTTTT
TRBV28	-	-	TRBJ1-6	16	CASSESTRVEDSPLHF	TGTGCCAGCAGTGAATCCACACGGGTTGAGGATTCACCCCTCCACTTT
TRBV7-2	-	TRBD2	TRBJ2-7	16	CASSTRPAGVWYEQYF	TGTGCCAGCAGCACCCGCCCAGCGGGAGTATGGTACGAGCAGTACTTC
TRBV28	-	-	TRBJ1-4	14	CASLTGSGLHHWFF	TGTGCCAGCCTAACAGGGTCGGGGTTACATCACTGGTTTTTT
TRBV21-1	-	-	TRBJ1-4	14	CAIGDSGAGQKLFF	TGTGCCATCGGAGACTCAGGGGCGGGTCAAAAACTGTTTTTT